These 16 T cell receptor beta chains were sequenced from one sample in a study of cytomegalovirus exposure and HLA in healthy donors. A multiplex PCR was run with 60 Vbeta primers and 13 Jbeta primers. Sequencing used immunoSEQ multiplex PCR; TCRdb keeps in-frame clones, though not all of them. The sample shows around 170,000 clones, approximately 80% of them seen only once. The sample was PBMCs. Source of these receptors: a woman aged 40 to 49 in good health and CMV-seropositive.

The V call is TRBV4-3, the J call TRBJ2-5, with 7 bases that match TRBD1. Trimming removed 8 bases from V and 5 bases from J; junction bases left unmatched: 5. Germline-derived CDR1 and CDR2 are LGHNA and YSLEER. This CDR3 is built from 12 residues. The CDR3 nucleotides are TGCGCCAGCGGATACAGGGGCGAGACCCAGTACTTC. It is translated as CASGYRGETQYF.

As concerns this clone: The junction departs from germline at one end; a sequencing error may be responsible. The rearrangement links TRBV7-9 to TRBJ2-7; 8 nucleotides match TRBD1. The CDR3 is 14 residues long. Germline CDR1 is SEHNR and CDR2 is FQNEAQ (reference sequence). CDR3 amino acids: CSSSPGQVSYEQYF. The CDR3 DNA follows: TGTTCCAGCAGCCCGGGACAGGTCTCCTACGAGCAGTACTTC. Supplemented by reference TRBV7-9 and TRBJ2-7, the full variable domain reads DTGVSQNPRHKITKRGQNVTFRCDPISEHNRLYWYRQTLGQGPEFLTYFQNEAQLEKSRLLSDRFSAERPKGSFSTLEIQRTEQGDSAMYLCSSSPGQVSYEQYFGPGTRLTVT.

This chain connects TRBV29-1 to TRBJ2-5, with D uncertain. In germline, CDR1 is SQVTM, CDR2 ANQGSEA. Trimming pared 7 bases from V and 1 base from J, leaving 7 bases between. The CDR3 runs 11 residues. The CDR3 is CSGQSQETQYF. The DNA for the CDR3 is TGCAGCGGTCAATCCCAAGAGACCCAGTACTTC.

The genes are TRBV30 and TRBJ2-2; 8 nucleotides match TRBD2. Germline-derived CDR1 and CDR2 are GTSNPN and SVGIG (reference sequence). V dropped 4 bases and J dropped 2; count of bases not matched to a gene: 3. This CDR3 has 14 residues. The DNA of the CDR3 is TGTGCCTGGAAAACTAGCGGTAACACCGGGGAGCTGTTTTTT. Its protein is CAWKTSGNTGELFF.

The chain carries TRBV5-4 and TRBJ2-3; possible D gene TRBD2, 6 bases. V lost 2 bases, J lost 2 bases, and 18 bases lay in between. CDR3 length equals 17 residues. The germline V gene encodes CDR1 SGHNT and CDR2 YYREEE (reference sequence). CDR3 bases: TGTGCCAGCAGCTTTGATATCGTGGGGGGATACACAGATACGCAGTATTTT. Encoded protein: CASSFDIVGGYTDTQYF.

Regarding this clone: At one of its ends the junction is not consistent with the germline gene, which may arise from a read error. Other DNA sequences of this sample code for an identical CDR3. The V gene is TRBV7-9, the J gene TRBJ1-2, with a weak D call TRBD1 (5 bases). CDR3 size: 13 residues. From germline, CDR1 is SEHNR and CDR2 FQNEAQ (reference sequence). CDR3 DNA sequence: TGTTCCAGCAGCTTAGCGCAGGGTTGGGGCTACACCTTC. This gives the protein CSSSLAQGWGYTF.

This sequence joins TRBV30 and TRBJ1-2, with D maybe TRBD1 (5 bases). The CDR3 totals 13 residues. Trimming took off 0 bases at V and 6 bases at J, with 11 bases between the two ends. Germline V gene lookup returns CDR1 GTSNPN and CDR2 SVGIG (reference sequence). The CDR3 loop is CAWSVLGGDGYTF. The CDR3 DNA reads TGTGCCTGGAGTGTACTCGGAGGGGATGGCTACACCTTC.

The J gene is TRBJ2-7, the V gene TRBV19; TRBD1 matches at 8 bases. The trim removed 2 bases at V and 2 bases at J, leaving 5 bases unmatched. This CDR3 has 15 residues. Germline CDR1 reads LNHDA; CDR2 reads SQIVND (reference sequence). CDR3 bases: TGTGCCAGTAGTATAACCGGGACAGGCCCCTACGAGCAGTACTTC. Residues: CASSITGTGPYEQYF.

This chain links TRBV14 with TRBJ2-5, with 15 bases identical to TRBD2. Looked up from germline, CDR1 is SGHDN and CDR2 is FVKESK. The CDR3 has 17 amino acids. Losses at the gene ends were 4 bases for V and 1 base for J; bases not matched to a gene: 4. The CDR3 DNA reads TGTGCCAGCAGCCCAACGGGACTAGCGGGGGGCCAAGAGACCCAGTACTTC. This codes for CASSPTGLAGGQETQYF. Filled out from reference TRBV14 and TRBJ2-5, the complete variable domain reads EAGVTQFPSHSVIEKGQTVTLRCDPISGHDNLYWYRRVMGKEIKFLLHFVKESKQDESGMPNNRFLAERTGGTYSTLKVQPAELEDSGVYFCASSPTGLAGGQETQYFGPGTRLLVL.

This clone was detected many times. The gene calls are TRBV5-1 and TRBJ2-7; 9 nucleotides align to TRBD2. CDR1 and CDR2 (germline): SGHRS, YFSETQ. V was pared by 5 bases and J by 0 bases, with 3 bases of the junction left unmatched. This CDR3 region has 14 residues. Here the CDR3 DNA reads TGCGCCAGCAGGAGCGGGGGGAGCTCCTACGAGCAGTACTTC. This encodes CASRSGGSSYEQYF.

The gene calls are TRBV19 and TRBJ1-1; D call uncertain. The CDR3 length is 13 residues. Germline CDR1 is LNHDA and CDR2 is SQIVND (reference sequence). V shed 5 bases and J shed 4 bases, with 11 bases lying between them. The CDR3, as DNA: TGTGCCAGTAGTCTCATGAGGGCCACTGAAGCTTTCTTT. Translation gives CASSLMRATEAFF.

The chain recombines TRBV2 with TRBJ1-6, with 7 bases fitting TRBD1. The CDR3 contains 15 residues. V lost 6 bases, J lost 6 bases, and 8 bases stayed unmatched. Germline CDR1 is SNHLY and CDR2 is FYNNEI. The CDR3: CASRLQGPSNSPLHF. CDR3 sequence (DNA): TGTGCCAGCAGATTACAGGGGCCAAGTAATTCACCCCTCCACTTT.

The rearrangement links TRBV18 to TRBJ1-5; D call uncertain. CDR3 length: 15 residues. Germline V CDR1 and CDR2: KGHSH, LQKENI. Trimming took off 4 bases at V and 4 bases at J, with 14 bases between the two ends. The CDR3 loop reads CASSLDSSGNQPQHF. CDR3 coding DNA: TGTGCCAGCTCACTGGACTCCTCAGGAAATCAGCCCCAGCATTTT.

The CDR3 region is CASSLGAGTGSYQPQHF. In DNA, the CDR3 is TGTGCCAGCAGCTTAGGGGCGGGGACAGGGAGCTATCAGCCCCAGCATTTT. This chain connects TRBV7-6 to TRBJ1-5, with 9 positions matching TRBD1. The CDR3 has 17 residues. V shed 1 base and J 5 bases; nucleotides not matched to a gene: 9. Per germline, CDR1 SGHVS and CDR2 FNYEAQ.

Notes on this clone: The same CDR3 can be traced to other DNA sequences in this sample. The chain uses TRBV11-2 and TRBJ2-1; TRBD2 matches at 10 bases. Per germline, CDR1 SGHAT and CDR2 FQNNGV. CDR3 length: 16 residues. V lost 1 base to trimming and J lost 6 bases; unmatched junction nucleotides: 6. CDR3 region: CASSLVSSGGSNEQFF. As DNA, the CDR3 is TGTGCCAGCAGCTTAGTGTCTAGCGGGGGTTCCAATGAGCAGTTCTTC.

The chain couples TRBV20-1 to TRBJ2-7; D gene unclear. CDR3 length: 11 residues. Trimming removed 3 bases at V and 4 bases at J, with 7 bases between. In germline, CDR1 is DFQATT, CDR2 SNEGSKA (reference sequence). The CDR3, as DNA: TGCAGTGCTAGTGAGGATTACGAGCAGTACTTC. It is translated as CSASEDYEQYF.